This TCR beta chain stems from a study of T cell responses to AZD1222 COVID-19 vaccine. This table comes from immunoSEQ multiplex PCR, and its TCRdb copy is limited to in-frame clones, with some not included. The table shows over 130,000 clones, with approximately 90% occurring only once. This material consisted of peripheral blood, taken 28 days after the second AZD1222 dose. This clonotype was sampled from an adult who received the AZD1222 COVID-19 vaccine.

This chain's CDR3 is CASSDPGQINEKLFF. The DNA for the CDR3 is TGTGCCAGCAGTGACCCGGGACAGATTAATGAAAAACTGTTTTTT. The J gene is TRBJ1-4, the V gene TRBV7-9; 7 bases line up with TRBD1. This CDR3 region has 15 residues. Germline lookup yields CDR1 SEHNR and CDR2 FQNEAQ (reference sequence). Losses at the gene ends were 6 bases for V and 4 bases for J; bases not matched to a gene: 8.